The entry below gives a single TCR beta chain sequence along with its context. The sample comes from a study of T cell responses to AZD1222 COVID-19 vaccine. Clones were sequenced by immunoSEQ multiplex PCR, and TCRdb holds only the in-frame ones, with some missing. Of roughly 56,000 clones in the sample, roughly 88% are singletons; the top ten hold roughly 15%. The sample in question was peripheral blood, obtained on day 0 of AZD1222 vaccination. This clonotype originated in an adult in good health.

CDR3 bases: TGTGCCAGCAGTTTCGGGGAGTTGAAGGGCTACACCTTC. It translates to CASSFGELKGYTF. The chain has TRBV12-3 or TRBV12-4 and TRBJ1-2; D not resolved. The CDR3 has 13 residues. V lost 3 bases to trimming and J lost 8 bases, with 13 bases between them.